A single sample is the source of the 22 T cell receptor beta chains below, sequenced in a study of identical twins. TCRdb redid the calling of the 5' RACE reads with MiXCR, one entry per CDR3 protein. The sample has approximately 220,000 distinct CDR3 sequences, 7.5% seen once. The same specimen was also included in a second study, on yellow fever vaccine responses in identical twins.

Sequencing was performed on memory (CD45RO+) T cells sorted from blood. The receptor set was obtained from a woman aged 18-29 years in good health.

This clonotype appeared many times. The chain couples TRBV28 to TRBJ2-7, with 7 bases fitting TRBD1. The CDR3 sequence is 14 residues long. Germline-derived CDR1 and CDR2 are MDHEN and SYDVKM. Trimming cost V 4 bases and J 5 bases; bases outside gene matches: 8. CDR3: CASSSRTGGDEQYF. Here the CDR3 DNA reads TGTGCCAGCAGTTCCCGGACAGGTGGGGACGAGCAGTACTTC.

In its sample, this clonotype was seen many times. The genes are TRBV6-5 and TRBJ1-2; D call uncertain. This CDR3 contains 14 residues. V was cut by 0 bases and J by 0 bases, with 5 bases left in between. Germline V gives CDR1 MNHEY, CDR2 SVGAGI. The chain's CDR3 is CASSYSAPNYGYTF. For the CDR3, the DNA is TGTGCCAGCAGTTACTCGGCCCCTAACTATGGCTACACCTTC.

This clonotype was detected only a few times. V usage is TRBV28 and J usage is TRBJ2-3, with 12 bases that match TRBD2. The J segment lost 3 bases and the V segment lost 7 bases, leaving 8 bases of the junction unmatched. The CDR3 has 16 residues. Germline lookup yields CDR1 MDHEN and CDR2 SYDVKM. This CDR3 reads CASTPSGRARTDTQYF. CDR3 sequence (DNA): TGTGCCAGCACTCCTAGCGGGAGGGCCAGAACAGATACGCAGTATTTT.

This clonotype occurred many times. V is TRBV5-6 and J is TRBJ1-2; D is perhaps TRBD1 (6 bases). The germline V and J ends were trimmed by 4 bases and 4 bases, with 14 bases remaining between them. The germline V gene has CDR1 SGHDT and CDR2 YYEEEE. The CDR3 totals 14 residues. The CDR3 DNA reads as TGTGCCAGCAGCCGATGGACAGCTGTCTATGGCTACACCTTC. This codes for CASSRWTAVYGYTF.

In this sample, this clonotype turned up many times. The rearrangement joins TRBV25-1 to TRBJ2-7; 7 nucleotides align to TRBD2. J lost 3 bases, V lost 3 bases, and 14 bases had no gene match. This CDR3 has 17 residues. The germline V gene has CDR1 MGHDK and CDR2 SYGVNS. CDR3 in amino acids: CASSDSIGLAEVYEQYF. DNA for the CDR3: TGTGCCAGCAGTGATTCTATAGGTCTAGCGGAAGTCTACGAGCAGTACTTC.

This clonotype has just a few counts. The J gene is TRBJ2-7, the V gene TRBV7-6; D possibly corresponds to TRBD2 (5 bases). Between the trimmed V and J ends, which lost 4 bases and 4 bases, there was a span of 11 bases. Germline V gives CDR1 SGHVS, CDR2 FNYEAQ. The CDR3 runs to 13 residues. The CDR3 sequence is CASSSGERYEQYF. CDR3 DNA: TGTGCCAGCAGCTCCGGGGAACGTTACGAGCAGTACTTC.

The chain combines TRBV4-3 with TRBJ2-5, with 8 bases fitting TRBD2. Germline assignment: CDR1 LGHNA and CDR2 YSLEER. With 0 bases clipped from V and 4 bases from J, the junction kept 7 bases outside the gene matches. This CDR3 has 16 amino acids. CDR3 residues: CASSQESSGSRETQYF. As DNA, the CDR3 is TGCGCCAGCAGCCAAGAATCCAGCGGGAGTAGAGAGACCCAGTACTTC.

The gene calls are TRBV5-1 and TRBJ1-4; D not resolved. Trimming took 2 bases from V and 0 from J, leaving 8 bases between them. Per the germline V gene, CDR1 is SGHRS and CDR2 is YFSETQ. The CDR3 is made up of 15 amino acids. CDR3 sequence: CASSFAEATNEKLFF. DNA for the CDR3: TGCGCCAGCAGCTTCGCAGAGGCAACTAATGAAAAACTGTTTTTT.

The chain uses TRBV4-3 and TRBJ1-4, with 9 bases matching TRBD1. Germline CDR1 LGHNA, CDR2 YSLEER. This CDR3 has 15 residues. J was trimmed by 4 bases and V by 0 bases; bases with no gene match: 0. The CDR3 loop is CASSQEGQGNEKLFF. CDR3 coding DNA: TGCGCCAGCAGCCAAGAGGGACAGGGTAATGAAAAACTGTTTTTT.

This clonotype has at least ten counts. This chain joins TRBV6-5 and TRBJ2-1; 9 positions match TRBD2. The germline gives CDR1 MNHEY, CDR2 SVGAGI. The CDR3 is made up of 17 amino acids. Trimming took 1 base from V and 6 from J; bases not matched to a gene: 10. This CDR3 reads CASSYWIGGRVSNEQFF. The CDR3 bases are TGTGCCAGCAGTTACTGGATTGGCGGGAGGGTTAGCAATGAGCAGTTCTTC.

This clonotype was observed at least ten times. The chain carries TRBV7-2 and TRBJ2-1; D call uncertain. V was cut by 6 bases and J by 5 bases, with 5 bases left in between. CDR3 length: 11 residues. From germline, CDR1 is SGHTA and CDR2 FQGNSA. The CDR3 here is CASSPHNEQFF. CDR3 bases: TGTGCCAGCAGTCCCCACAATGAGCAGTTCTTC.

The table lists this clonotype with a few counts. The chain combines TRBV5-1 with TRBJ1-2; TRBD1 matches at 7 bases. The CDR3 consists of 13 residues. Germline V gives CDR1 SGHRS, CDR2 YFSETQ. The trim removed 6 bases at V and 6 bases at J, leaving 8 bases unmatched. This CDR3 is CASNPDRADGYTF. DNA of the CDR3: TGCGCCAGCAACCCAGACAGGGCGGATGGCTACACCTTC.

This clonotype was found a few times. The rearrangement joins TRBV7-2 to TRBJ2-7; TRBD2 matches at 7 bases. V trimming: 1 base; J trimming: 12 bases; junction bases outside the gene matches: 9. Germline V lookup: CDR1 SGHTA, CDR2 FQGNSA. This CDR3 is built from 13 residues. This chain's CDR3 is CASSLGSGGQGYF. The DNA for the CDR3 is TGTGCCAGCAGCTTAGGCTCGGGAGGCCAGGGGTACTTC.

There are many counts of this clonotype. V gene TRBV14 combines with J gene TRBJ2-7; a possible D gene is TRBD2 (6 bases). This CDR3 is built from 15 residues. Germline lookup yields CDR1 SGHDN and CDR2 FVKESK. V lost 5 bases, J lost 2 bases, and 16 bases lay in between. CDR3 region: CASSYRGMQAYEQYF. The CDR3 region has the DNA TGTGCCAGCAGCTACCGCGGGATGCAAGCCTACGAGCAGTACTTC.

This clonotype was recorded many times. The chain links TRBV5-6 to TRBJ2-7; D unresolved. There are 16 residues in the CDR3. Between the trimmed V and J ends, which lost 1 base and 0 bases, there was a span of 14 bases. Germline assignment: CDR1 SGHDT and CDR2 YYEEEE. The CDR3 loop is CASSLFTSYRSYEQYF. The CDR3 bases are TGTGCCAGCAGCTTGTTTACGTCCTACCGCTCCTACGAGCAGTACTTC.

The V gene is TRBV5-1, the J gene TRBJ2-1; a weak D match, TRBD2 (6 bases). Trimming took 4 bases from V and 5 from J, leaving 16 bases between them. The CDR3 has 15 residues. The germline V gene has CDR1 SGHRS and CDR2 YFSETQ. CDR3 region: CASSDAGQAHNEQFF. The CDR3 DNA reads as TGCGCCAGCAGCGACGCGGGGCAGGCCCACAATGAGCAGTTCTTC.

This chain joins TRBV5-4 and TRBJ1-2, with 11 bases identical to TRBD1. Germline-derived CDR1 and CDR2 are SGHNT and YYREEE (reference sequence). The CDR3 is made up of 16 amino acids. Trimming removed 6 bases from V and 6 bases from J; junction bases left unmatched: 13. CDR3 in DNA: TGTGCCAGCACCCTGGAGGAGGGACAGGGGGGAAATGGCTACACCTTC. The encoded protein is CASTLEEGQGGNGYTF.

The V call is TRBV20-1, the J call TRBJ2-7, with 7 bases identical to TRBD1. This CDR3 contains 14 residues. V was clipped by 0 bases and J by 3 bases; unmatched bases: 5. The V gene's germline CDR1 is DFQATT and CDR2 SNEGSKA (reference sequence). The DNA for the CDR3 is TGCAGTGCTAGAGATCCTCGGACAGGCTACGAGCAGTACTTC. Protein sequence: CSARDPRTGYEQYF.

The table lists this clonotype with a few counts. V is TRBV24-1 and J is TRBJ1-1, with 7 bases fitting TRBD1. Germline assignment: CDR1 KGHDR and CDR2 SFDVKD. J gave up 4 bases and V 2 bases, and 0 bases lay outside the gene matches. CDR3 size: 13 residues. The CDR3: CATSDWDSTEAFF. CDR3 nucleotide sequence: TGTGCCACCAGTGATTGGGACAGCACTGAAGCTTTCTTT.

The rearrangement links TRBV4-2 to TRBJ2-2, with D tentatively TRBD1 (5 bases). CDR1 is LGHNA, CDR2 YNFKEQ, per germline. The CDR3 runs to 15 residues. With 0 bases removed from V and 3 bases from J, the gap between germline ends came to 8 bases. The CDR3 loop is CASSQDPGYTGELFF. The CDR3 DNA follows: TGTGCCAGCAGCCAAGATCCAGGGTACACCGGGGAGCTGTTTTTT.

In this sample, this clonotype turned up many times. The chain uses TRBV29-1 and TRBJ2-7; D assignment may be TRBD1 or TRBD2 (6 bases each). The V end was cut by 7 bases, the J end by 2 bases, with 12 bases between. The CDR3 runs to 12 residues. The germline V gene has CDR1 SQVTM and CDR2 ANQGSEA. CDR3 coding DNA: TGCAGCGCCAGTAGGGGGGCCTACGAGCAGTACTTC. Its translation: CSASRGAYEQYF.

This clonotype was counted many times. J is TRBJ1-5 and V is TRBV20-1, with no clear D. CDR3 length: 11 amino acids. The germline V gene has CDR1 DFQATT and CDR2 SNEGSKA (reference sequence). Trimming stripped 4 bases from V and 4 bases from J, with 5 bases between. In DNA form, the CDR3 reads TGCAGTGCTACCAATAATCAGCCCCAGCATTTT. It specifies CSATNNQPQHF.